This T cell receptor beta chain was retrieved from a study of T cell repertoires in cytomegalovirus infection. The wider study: Both CMV infection and a matching HLA type were indicated by public TCR beta signatures.

General study points: Within the response measured ex vivo, HLA-C-restricted CMV-specific TCR beta clonotypes were dominant. Cumulative public TCR beta family frequency identified CMV carriers with the relevant HLA.

This clonotype has just a few counts. The antigen remains undetermined. TCRdb analysed the reads with MiXCR anew, one entry per CDR3 protein. The data contain around 450,000 distinct CDR3 sequences, approximately 10% of them seen just once; the ten biggest clones take up roughly 10%. This CDR3 has 14 residues. Germline V gene sequence: CDR1 DFQATT, CDR2 SNEGSKA (reference sequence). J gave up 3 bases and V 6 bases, and 5 bases lay outside the gene matches. The sample comprised PBMCs. The source of this sequence is a human donor in good health (CMV status not recorded). Some clones in this sample may be carry-over from other donors' samples. The chain has TRBV20-1 and TRBJ2-3, with 11 positions matching TRBD1. This chain's CDR3 is CSASGQGGTDTQYF. The CDR3, as DNA: TGCAGTGCCTCGGGACAGGGGGGAACAGATACGCAGTATTTT.